This T cell receptor beta chain was identified in a study of cytomegalovirus exposure and HLA in healthy donors. Overall study findings and caveats: The productive fraction for most TCR beta V segments was about 90% or about 30% in an earlier analysis. While the bulk of TCR sequences proved rare, some public TCRs turned up in many donors. Presence/absence results assume similar sequencing depth per donor, which may not hold.

Use of 60 Vbeta and 13 Jbeta primers characterized the PCR. Clones were read by immunoSEQ multiplex PCR, and TCRdb kept only the in-frame ones, dropping some. The sample contains 130,000 to 150,000 clones, over 70% of which appear only once. V lost 0 bases and J lost 1; bases outside the gene matches: 4. Germline CDR1 reads SGDLS; CDR2 reads YYNGEE. CDR3 size: 16 residues. In regard to this clone: Its antigen is unknown.

The origin of this receptor is a middle-aged woman in good health and CMV-seropositive. What was sequenced was PBMCs. This chain links TRBV9 with TRBJ2-3, with 8 bases lining up with TRBD1. The CDR3 DNA is TGTGCCAGCAGCGTAGCCACGGACAGGGGCACAGATACGCAGTATTTT. Encoded protein: CASSVATDRGTDTQYF.